This TCR beta chain was sequenced in a study of shared clonotypes between healthy human individuals. Study as a whole: The study drew on two women and three men aged 18 to 49 as donors.

Evenly divided among several immunoSEQ plates was the genomic DNA of each subset. Each sorted subset replicate got 200 ng genomic DNA, roughly 30,000 genomes. The protocol was immunoSEQ multiplex PCR, while the TCRdb copy is restricted to in-frame clones and leaves out a portion. The top ten hold approximately 1.2% of the sample, which has about 2 million clones, about 95% seen once. To note about this clone: Its specificity is unknown.

With V trimmed by 3 bases and J by 4 bases, 3 bases remained unmatched. The CDR3 spans 14 residues. Germline V CDR1 and CDR2: SGHDT, YYEEEE. General observations from the study: Some naive CD4 clonotypes, roughly 4.8%, turned up in common across a handful of donors.

CD45RO negativity and positive selection for CCR7 defined naive CD8 cells, a population that excluded terminally differentiated effector memory CD45RA+ cells. V usage is TRBV5-6 and J usage is TRBJ1-2, with 10 bases that match TRBD1. This sequence originates from a man aged 18 to 29 in good health. Material: naive CD8+ T cells sorted from blood. The CDR3, as DNA: TGTGCCAGCAGCTGGGACAGGGGTGTCTATGGCTACACCTTC. Encoded protein: CASSWDRGVYGYTF.